Shown below are 13 T cell receptor beta chains from a single sample sequenced in a study of regulatory T cells in long-lasting Graves disease (TCRdb year 2021). Library preparation was by multiplex PCR. TCRdb names Illumina HiSeq 4000 as the instrument used. iRepertoire HTBI primers and Arm-PCR amplification of CDR3 regions were used to construct TCR beta libraries. The public reads were reprocessed in TCRdb via fastp at Q25 and MiXCR, keeping in-frame beta chains. Rows merge per CDR3 protein into single entries with the most common DNA and genes. This sample holds around 250,000 distinct CDR3 sequences; 15% to 20% were observed only once. The top ten hold around 13% of the sample. The time point label, read with the paper, signifies: newly diagnosed GD, antithyroid drugs for less than 3 months. For both TCR sequencing and RNA sequencing, RNA was extracted from PBMCs using TRIzol. Separately, the same data were catalogued under a study of T cells in Graves' hyperthyroidism and ophthalmopathy.

Sequencing was performed on peripheral blood mononuclear cells (PBMCs), taken at new diagnosis, from a patient treated with antithyroid drugs. The receptors were sampled from a woman aged 25-40 years with Graves disease. Donor details come from another sample of the same person, matched by shared clones.

This clonotype was seen repeatedly, ten times or more. The chain couples TRBV18 to TRBJ1-2; 8 bases align to TRBD1. There are 14 residues in the CDR3. With V trimmed by 0 bases and J by 8 bases, 5 bases remained unmatched. Germline values: CDR1 KGHSH, CDR2 LQKENI. CDR3 sequence: CASSPPQGASGYTF. The CDR3 DNA sequence: TGTGCCAGCTCACCACCTCAGGGGGCGAGCGGCTACACCTTC.

This clonotype was counted ten times or more. This chain connects TRBV6-1 to TRBJ2-2; D may be TRBD1 (6 bases). From germline, CDR1 is MNHNS and CDR2 SASEGT. V lost 5 bases, J lost 6 bases, and 13 bases lay in between. This CDR3 has 14 residues. Here the CDR3 reads CASSRQDSSGELFF. CDR3 sequence (DNA): TGTGCCAGCAGTAGACAGGATTCCTCCGGGGAGCTGTTTTTT.

The table lists this clonotype with many counts. This chain connects TRBV29-1 to TRBJ1-4; D not resolved. Trimming stripped 2 bases from V and 5 bases from J, with 9 bases between. CDR1 and CDR2 (germline): SQVTM, ANQGSEA. The CDR3 consists of 13 residues. The CDR3 sequence is CSVELVSNEKLFF. The CDR3 nucleotides read TGCAGCGTTGAATTGGTCAGCAATGAAAAACTGTTTTTT.

The J gene is TRBJ2-1, the V gene TRBV7-9; TRBD2 matches at 8 bases. The trim removed 7 bases at V and 2 bases at J, leaving 7 bases unmatched. Germline V gene data show CDR1 as SEHNR and CDR2 as FQNEAQ (reference sequence). The CDR3 has 15 residues. Here the CDR3 reads CASIWGGGPYNEQFF. The CDR3 DNA sequence: TGTGCCAGCATTTGGGGCGGGGGGCCCTACAATGAGCAGTTCTTC.

This clonotype was seen ten or more times. The chain uses TRBV7-9 and TRBJ1-1; TRBD1 matches at 9 bases. This CDR3 spans 13 amino acids. The germline V gene encodes CDR1 SEHNR and CDR2 FQNEAQ (reference sequence). Germline trimming cut 4 bases from V and 7 bases from J; bases unmatched to any gene: 4. The CDR3 DNA is TGTGCCAGCAGCTATGGACAGGGGTTTGAAGCTTTCTTT. Protein: CASSYGQGFEAFF.

V and J are TRBV18 and TRBJ2-7, with unresolved D. V lost 3 bases, J lost 5 bases, and 23 bases lay in between. Per the germline V gene, CDR1 is KGHSH and CDR2 is LQKENI. CDR3 length: 17 amino acids. The CDR3 reads CASSPGFPSRRFHEQYF. CDR3 DNA sequence: TGTGCCAGCTCACCGGGCTTTCCATCGCGGCGGTTCCACGAGCAGTACTTC.

This clonotype has ten or more counts. CDR3 sequence (DNA): TGCAGTGCTGGGACTGACAGGGCTGGCAATTCACCCCTCCACTTT. It encodes CSAGTDRAGNSPLHF. The chain has TRBV20-1 and TRBJ1-6; 7 bases map to TRBD1. After removal of 5 bases from V and 7 bases from J, the junction contained 11 bases not matched to a gene. CDR1 DFQATT and CDR2 SNEGSKA come from the germline V gene (reference sequence). The CDR3 totals 15 residues.

This clonotype turned up a few times. The rearrangement joins TRBV29-1 to TRBJ2-6; TRBD1 is a possible D gene (6 bases). Germline V gene data show CDR1 as SQVTM and CDR2 as ANQGSEA. V lost 3 bases, J lost 3 bases, and 12 bases lay in between. CDR3 size: 15 residues. This CDR3 is CSVDETGGGANVLTF. CDR3 DNA sequence: TGCAGCGTTGATGAGACAGGTGGTGGGGCCAACGTCCTGACTTTC. The full variable domain, in which reference TRBV29-1 and TRBJ2-6 provide the parts outside the CDR3, is SAVISQKPSRDICQRGTSLTIQCQVDSQVTMMFWYRQQPGQSLTLIATANQGSEATYESGFVIDKFPISRPNLTFSTLTVSNMSPEDSSIYLCSVDETGGGANVLTFGAGSRLTVL.

There are many counts of this clonotype. V gene TRBV6-1 combines with J gene TRBJ1-1; tentatively, D is TRBD1 (6 bases). Trimming removed 6 bases from V and 2 bases from J, with 13 bases in between. Per germline, CDR1 MNHNS and CDR2 SASEGT. The CDR3 covers 14 residues. The CDR3 DNA follows: TGTGCCAGCAGACAGGGTTCTATTAACACTGAAGCTTTCTTT. This translates into CASRQGSINTEAFF.

This clonotype was seen many times. The chain couples TRBV5-1 to TRBJ1-1, with 9 positions matching TRBD1. This CDR3 contains 15 residues. Germline V gene sequence: CDR1 SGHRS, CDR2 YFSETQ. V gave up 5 bases and J gave up 5 bases; unmatched junction bases: 10. The CDR3 sequence is CASSPQWDRVTEAFF. The CDR3 DNA reads as TGCGCCAGCAGTCCCCAGTGGGACAGGGTAACTGAAGCTTTCTTT.

This clonotype has ten or more counts. The chain uses TRBV2 and TRBJ2-1; 8 positions match TRBD2. This CDR3 region has 16 residues. V shed 10 bases, J shed 0 bases, and the junction held 11 bases outside the gene matches. CDR1 and CDR2 (germline): SNHLY, FYNNEI. CDR3 DNA: TGTGCCAACCTACTATCCGGGACTAGCTCCTACAATGAGCAGTTCTTC. This encodes CANLLSGTSSYNEQFF.

In DNA, the CDR3 is TGTGCCAGCTCTCTGAGAGGGCGGGAAGCTTTCTTT. Translating gives CASSLRGREAFF. The chain joins TRBV18 to TRBJ1-1, with no clear D. V lost 6 bases, J lost 8 bases, and 13 bases lay in between. The CDR3 has 12 amino acids. The germline V gene encodes CDR1 KGHSH and CDR2 LQKENI.

This clonotype was recorded many times. This chain uses TRBV6-1 with TRBJ2-5; 14 bases match TRBD2. The CDR3 is made up of 16 amino acids. The V gene's germline CDR1 is MNHNS and CDR2 SASEGT. The junction had 4 bases not matched to a gene; V was cut back by 5 bases and J by 2 bases. The CDR3 region is CASSPRTSGGQETQYF. The CDR3 DNA sequence: TGTGCCAGCAGTCCCCGGACTAGCGGGGGGCAAGAGACCCAGTACTTC.